These 12 T cell receptor beta chains were sequenced from one sample in a study of cytomegalovirus exposure and HLA in healthy donors. PCR primers comprised 60 Vbeta and 13 Jbeta primers. The assay was immunoSEQ multiplex PCR, and TCRdb's table has in-frame clones only and misses some. The table shows about 170,000 clones, with roughly four fifths occurring only once. Sequenced: PBMCs. The receptor set was obtained from a woman aged 45-65 years in good health and CMV-seropositive.

This chain connects TRBV5-1 to TRBJ2-2; the match to TRBD2 covers 15 bases. CDR3 length: 20 residues. Germline assignment: CDR1 SGHRS and CDR2 YFSETQ. J was trimmed by 5 bases and V by 3 bases; bases with no gene match: 14. In DNA form, the CDR3 reads TGCGCCAGCAGCTCCACCTCCGGGACTAGCGGGGGGCATTGGACCGGGGAGCTGTTTTTT. This sequence encodes CASSSTSGTSGGHWTGELFF. Complete variable domain (other parts from reference TRBV5-1 and TRBJ2-2): KAGVTQTPRYLIKTRGQQVTLSCSPISGHRSVSWYQQTPGQGLQFLFEYFSETQRNKGNFPGRFSGRQFSNSRSEMNVSTLELGDSALYLCASSSTSGTSGGHWTGELFFGEGSRLTVL.

The V call is TRBV11-2, the J call TRBJ2-7, with TRBD2 identical over 8 bases. With 4 bases clipped from V and 0 bases from J, the junction kept 2 bases outside the gene matches. Germline CDR1 is SGHAT and CDR2 is FQNNGV. The CDR3 loop spans 14 amino acids. CDR3 loop: CASSSLAGSYEQYF. As DNA, the CDR3 is TGTGCCAGCAGCTCCCTAGCGGGCTCCTACGAGCAGTACTTC.

The chain uses TRBV5-4 and TRBJ1-2; D possibly corresponds to TRBD1 (6 bases). Between the trimmed V and J ends, which lost 4 bases and 7 bases, there was a span of 17 bases. Per germline, CDR1 SGHNT and CDR2 YYREEE (reference sequence). The CDR3 has 14 amino acids. CDR3 in amino acids: CASSNRDIPSGYTF. CDR3 DNA sequence: TGTGCCAGCAGCAACCGGGACATCCCCTCTGGCTACACCTTC.

The gene calls are TRBV27 and TRBJ2-7; 9 nucleotides line up with TRBD2. Germline V gives CDR1 MNHEY, CDR2 SMNVEV (reference sequence). The CDR3 spans 15 residues. The V gene end was trimmed by 4 bases and the J gene end by 1 base; junction bases not matched to a gene: 5. The CDR3 loop reads CASSYRLAESYEQYF. CDR3 DNA sequence: TGTGCCAGCAGTTACCGACTAGCGGAGTCCTACGAGCAGTACTTC.

A word on this clone: The junction shows a germline mismatch at one end, possibly a read error. This chain links TRBV30 with TRBJ1-6; 7 bases line up with TRBD1. The CDR3 contains 15 residues. CDR1 and CDR2 from the germline V gene are GTSNPN and SVGIG (reference sequence). CDR3 nucleotide sequence: TGTGCCTGGGGTGTAACTCAGGGGGATATCTTGCCCCTCCACTTT. Its translation is CAWGVTQGDILPLHF.

V is TRBV28 and J is TRBJ2-1, with D maybe TRBD2 (5 bases). The germline V and J ends were trimmed by 7 bases and 11 bases, with 24 bases remaining between them. Germline V gives CDR1 MDHEN, CDR2 SYDVKM. The CDR3 is made up of 15 amino acids. This chain's CDR3 is CASTPPARGIVKQFF. The CDR3 DNA follows: TGTGCCAGCACCCCCCCCGCCAGAGGGATTGTAAAGCAGTTCTTC.

The chain employs TRBV19 and TRBJ2-1, with D perhaps matching TRBD1 (6 bases). This CDR3 comprises 13 residues. Trimming left V 10 bases short and J 6 bases short, with 16 bases between. Germline-derived CDR1 and CDR2 are LNHDA and SQIVND (reference sequence). The CDR3 sequence: CATGIQGFNEQFF. In DNA form, the CDR3 reads TGTGCCACCGGGATACAGGGATTCAATGAGCAGTTCTTC.

The chain uses TRBV2 and TRBJ2-5; D not certain. V was clipped by 4 bases and J by 4 bases, with 4 bases between them. The CDR3 sequence is 11 residues long. Germline V gives CDR1 SNHLY, CDR2 FYNNEI. DNA of the CDR3: TGTGCCAGCAGTGTCAGAGAGACCCAGTACTTC. This sequence encodes CASSVRETQYF.

The chain combines TRBV6-1 with TRBJ1-6, with 9 bases matching TRBD1. Germline trimming cut 4 bases from V and 4 bases from J; bases unmatched to any gene: 11. This CDR3 comprises 18 residues. The germline CDR1 and CDR2 sequences are MNHNS and SASEGT. The CDR3 DNA reads as TGTGCCAGCAGTGGCCCTGGGGGACAGGGTAGTTATAATTCACCCCTCCACTTT. Translated, it gives CASSGPGGQGSYNSPLHF.

This clone appeared once. The chain is built from TRBV27 and TRBJ1-4, with D hard to call. V was trimmed by 4 bases and J by 7 bases, leaving 13 bases between them. The CDR3 covers 14 residues. Per the germline V gene, CDR1 is MNHEY and CDR2 is SMNVEV (reference sequence). CDR3 bases: TGTGCCAGCAGTTCCCTCGGGAAGGCTGAAAAACTGTTTTTT. As protein: CASSSLGKAEKLFF.

The chain has TRBV9 and TRBJ1-1; 7 nucleotides agree with TRBD1. Germline V gene lookup returns CDR1 SGDLS and CDR2 YYNGEE. CDR3 length: 14 amino acids. The V and J ends lost 3 bases and 0 bases, in that order; junction bases with no gene match: 2. The CDR3 DNA sequence: TGTGCCAGCAGCGCACAGGGGTTGAACACTGAAGCTTTCTTT. This codes for CASSAQGLNTEAFF.

The chain is built from TRBV5-1 and TRBJ1-2, with TRBD1 matching 11 bases. The CDR3 covers 16 residues. CDR1 SGHRS and CDR2 YFSETQ come from the germline V gene. V lost 4 bases, J lost 6 bases, and 11 bases stayed unmatched. This chain's CDR3 is CASSKNTGTGGDGYTF. CDR3 nucleotide sequence: TGCGCCAGCAGCAAAAACACCGGGACAGGGGGGGATGGCTACACCTTC.